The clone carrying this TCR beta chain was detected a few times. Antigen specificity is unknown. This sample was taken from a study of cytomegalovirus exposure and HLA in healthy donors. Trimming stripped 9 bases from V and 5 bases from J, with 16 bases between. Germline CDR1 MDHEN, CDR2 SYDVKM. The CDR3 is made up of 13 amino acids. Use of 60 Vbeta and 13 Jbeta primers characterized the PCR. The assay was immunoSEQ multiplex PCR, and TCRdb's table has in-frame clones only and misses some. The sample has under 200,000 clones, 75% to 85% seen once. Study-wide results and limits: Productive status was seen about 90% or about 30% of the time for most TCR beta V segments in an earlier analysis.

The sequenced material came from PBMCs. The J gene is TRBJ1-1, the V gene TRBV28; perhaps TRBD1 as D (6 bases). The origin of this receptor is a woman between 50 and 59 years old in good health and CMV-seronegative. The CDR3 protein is CASLTGFGTEAFF. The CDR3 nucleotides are TGTGCCAGTCTTACAGGGTTTGGTACTGAAGCTTTCTTT.